The 8 T cell receptor beta chains given below trace back to one sample, sequenced in a study of Ad26.COV2.S vaccination and SARS-CoV-2 variants. Treatment: over 15 received Ad26.COV2.S at low or high dose, single or two shots; 5 received placebo; per-sample allocation not given. Sampling took place 63 days after the first vaccine or placebo injection. Only in-frame clones appear in the TCRdb table, and some are missing; sequencing was by immunoSEQ multiplex PCR. This sample has around 250,000 clones, with around 88% found just once. The material was peripheral blood, obtained in a trial of Ad26.COV2.S vaccine versus placebo. The receptors stem from a person between 18 and 59 years old who received the Ad26.COV2.S COVID-19 vaccine or a placebo.

The rearrangement joins TRBV19 to TRBJ1-5; D is perhaps TRBD1 (6 bases). This CDR3 has 14 amino acids. Germline CDR1 is LNHDA and CDR2 is SQIVND (reference sequence). The V and J ends lost 8 bases and 3 bases respectively, with 14 bases between them. The CDR3 reads CASQTGLLNQPQHF. Written as DNA, the CDR3 is TGTGCCAGTCAAACAGGGCTACTCAATCAGCCCCAGCATTTT.

The CDR3 sequence is CASSGVGETQYF. In DNA form, the CDR3 reads TGTGCCAGCTCCGGGGTAGGGGAGACCCAGTACTTC. The J gene is TRBJ2-5, the V gene TRBV19, with D possibly being TRBD2 (5 bases). Trimming shortened V by 9 bases and J by 5 bases, and 13 bases separated the two germline ends. The germline gives CDR1 LNHDA, CDR2 SQIVND (reference sequence). The CDR3 has 12 amino acids.

V gene TRBV5-1 combines with J gene TRBJ2-1, with TRBD2 matching 11 bases. Looked up from germline, CDR1 is SGHRS and CDR2 is YFSETQ. Unmatched junction bases numbered 7, after V lost 4 bases and J lost 1 base. This CDR3 spans 17 amino acids. CDR3 DNA: TGCGCCAGCAGCGCGGTTAGCGGGAGGGCTTCCTACAATGAGCAGTTCTTC. Its protein product is CASSAVSGRASYNEQFF.

The chain has TRBV7-2 and TRBJ2-7, with 12 bases that match TRBD2. V trimming: 5 bases; J trimming: 6 bases; junction bases outside the gene matches: 8. The CDR3 is 15 residues long. CDR1 is SGHTA, CDR2 FQGNSA, per germline. In DNA form, the CDR3 reads TGTGCCAGCAGCGTTACTAGCGGGGGGCCGAGCGAGCAGTACTTC. Residues: CASSVTSGGPSEQYF.

This chain links TRBV18 with TRBJ1-5; D is perhaps TRBD1 (5 bases). Looked up from germline, CDR1 is KGHSH and CDR2 is LQKENI. CDR3 size: 13 residues. V was clipped by 2 bases and J by 7 bases, with 9 bases between them. The chain's CDR3 is CASSPGDGQPQHF. CDR3 bases: TGTGCCAGCTCACCAGGGGACGGGCAGCCCCAGCATTTT. Drawing the rest from reference TRBV18 and TRBJ1-5, the complete variable domain is NAGVMQNPRHLVRRRGQEARLRCSPMKGHSHVYWYRQLPEEGLKFMVYLQKENIIDESGMPKERFSAEFPKEGPSILRIQQVVRGDSAAYFCASSPGDGQPQHFGDGTRLSIL.

This clone was seen just once. Mismatch with germline at one junction end may stem from a read error. The J gene is TRBJ2-3, the V gene TRBV12-3 or TRBV12-4; D ambiguous. This CDR3 region has 13 residues. The CDR3: CASSLAQRDPQYF. CDR3 sequence (DNA): TGTGCCAGCAGTTTAGCGCAGCGAGATCCGCAGTATTTT.

The J gene is TRBJ2-1, the V gene TRBV11-3, with D maybe TRBD2 (5 bases). V was shortened by 3 bases and J by 0 bases, with 9 bases between the two germline ends. Looked up from germline, CDR1 is SGHNT and CDR2 is YENEEA. The CDR3 totals 15 residues. The CDR3 DNA is TGTGCCAGCAGCTTTTCGGGATCCTCCTACAATGAGCAGTTCTTC. Its protein is CASSFSGSSYNEQFF.

This clone was recorded only once. The chain couples TRBV3-1 (or the pseudogene TRBV3-2) to TRBJ2-1; D not resolved. The CDR3 contains 16 residues. Germline assignment: CDR1 LGHDT and CDR2 YNNKEL (reference sequence). Trimming removed 0 bases from V and 1 base from J, with 10 bases in between. The CDR3 DNA reads as TGTGCCAGCAGCCAAGAAAAGTGGCGGTCCTACAATGAGCAGTTCTTC. As protein: CASSQEKWRSYNEQFF.